The present T cell receptor beta chain was sequenced within a study of cytomegalovirus exposure and HLA in healthy donors. Study overall: Most donors, roughly 82% of approximately 400 genotyped, fell in the Caucasian-associated ancestry cluster. General study points: Later analysis indicated greater clonal expansion among HLA-associated TCR beta chains than among equally common other chains. TCR beta V segments were, for the most part, productive about 87% or about 30% of the time in an earlier analysis. TRBV6-2, TRBV6-3 and some other V segments were excluded as indistinguishable.

In this sample, this clone turned up a few times. Its antigen remains unidentified. The germline V gene encodes CDR1 LGHNA and CDR2 YNFKEQ. This CDR3 has 14 amino acids. J gave up 11 bases and V 1 base, and 10 bases lay outside the gene matches. The study ran its PCR with 60 Vbeta and 13 Jbeta primers. Sequenced by immunoSEQ multiplex PCR; TCRdb stores in-frame clones only, minus some. The repertoire holds 150,000 to 200,000 clones, roughly 77% seen once, with about 1.4% in the top ten. This chain uses TRBV4-2 with TRBJ1-1; 7 bases match TRBD1. This receptor was taken from a woman aged 45-59 years in good health and CMV-seronegative. Specimen: PBMCs. The CDR3 region is CASSQVRQGNDAFF. In DNA, the CDR3 is TGTGCCAGCAGCCAAGTAAGACAGGGAAACGATGCTTTCTTT.